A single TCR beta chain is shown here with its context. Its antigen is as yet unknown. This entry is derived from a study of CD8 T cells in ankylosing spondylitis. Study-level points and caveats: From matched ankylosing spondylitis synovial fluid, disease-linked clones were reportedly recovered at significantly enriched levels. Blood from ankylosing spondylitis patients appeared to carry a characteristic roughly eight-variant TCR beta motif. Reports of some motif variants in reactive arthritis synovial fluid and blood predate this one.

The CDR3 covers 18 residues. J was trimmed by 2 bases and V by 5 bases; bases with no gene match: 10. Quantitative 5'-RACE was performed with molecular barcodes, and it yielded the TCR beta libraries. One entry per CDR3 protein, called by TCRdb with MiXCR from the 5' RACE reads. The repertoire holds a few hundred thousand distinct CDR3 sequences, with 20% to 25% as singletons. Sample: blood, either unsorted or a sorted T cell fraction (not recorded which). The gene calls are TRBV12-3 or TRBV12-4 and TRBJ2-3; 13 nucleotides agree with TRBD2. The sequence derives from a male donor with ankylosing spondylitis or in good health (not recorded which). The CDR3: CASSHLRLAGGDTDTQYF. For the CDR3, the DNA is TGTGCCAGCAGTCACCTCCGACTAGCGGGGGGAGACACAGATACGCAGTATTTT.